This T cell receptor (beta chain) was obtained from a study of CXCR3-negative and CXCR3-positive naive CD8 T cells. Points from the study as a whole: Comparably high diversity was seen in both naive subsets, and much lower diversity in memory CD8+ cells.

It was by 5' RACE with UMI labels that the TRB cDNA libraries were prepared. TCRdb re-called the 5' RACE reads; one entry per CDR3 protein, DNA not given. The ten top clones account for 6.5% to 8.5%, within a sample of approximately 38,000 distinct CDR3 sequences. As concerns this clonotype: Its antigen is still unknown.

This CDR3 is built from 14 residues. Germline CDR1 and CDR2: SEHNR and FQNEAQ (reference sequence). The receptor was derived from a human donor in good health. Some clones in this sample may be carry-over from other donors' samples. Sequences were obtained from memory CD8+ T cells from blood. The chain links TRBV7-9 to TRBJ1-1. CDR3 residues: CASSPKVVGTEAFF. Full variable domain (outside the CDR3, taken from reference TRBV7-9 and TRBJ1-1): DTGVSQNPRHKITKRGQNVTFRCDPISEHNRLYWYRQTLGQGPEFLTYFQNEAQLEKSRLLSDRFSAERPKGSFSTLEIQRTEQGDSAMYLCASSPKVVGTEAFFGQGTRLTVV.